The clone carrying this TCR beta chain was seen just once. Data came from immunoSEQ multiplex PCR; TCRdb stores just in-frame clones and leaves some out. The table lists 75,000 to 95,000 clones, about 91% of them singletons. The data were taken from a study of PD-L1 blockade in urothelial cancer. As for the study in general: Starting at some point between 2013 and 2014, patients were given atezolizumab (1,200 mg intravenously every 3 weeks). Patients' prior chemotherapy regimens numbered 0 to 3.

Specified time point: peripheral blood 6 weeks after treatment start. A total of 1 to 8 samples per patient were collected pretreatment and on-treatment. The V segment lost 4 bases and the J segment 2 bases; nucleotides outside the gene matches: 2. This CDR3 comprises 15 residues. Germline-derived CDR1 and CDR2 are MNHNS and SASEGT. The clonotype originates from a woman of 80 years or more with urothelial cancer. V and J are TRBV6-1 and TRBJ2-5; 12 bases map to TRBD2. The sequenced sample was PBMCs, obtained around atezolizumab (anti-PD-L1) treatment. In DNA form, the CDR3 reads TGTGCCAGCAGTGGGACTAGCGGGACACAAGAGACCCAGTACTTC. Protein product: CASSGTSGTQETQYF.